The entry that follows covers one TCR beta chain sequence. What it binds is not known. The entry originates in a study of CD8 T cells in Susac syndrome. For the study at large: At the time of blood draw, patients with Susac syndrome were therapy-naive, receiving corticosteroids, or receiving intravenous immunoglobulin alone.

Notes on the study in general: It was acknowledged by the study that relatively few individuals were included in its TCR sequencing and HLA analysis.

FACS enriched CD8+ TEMRA cells, while bulk CD8+ and CD4+ were negatively isolated. The RNA input was roughly 0.45 to 1 ug, and it was reverse transcribed with random hexamers. Amplification of TCR beta CDR3 by immunoSEQ multiplex PCR spanned 54 Vbeta and 13 Jbeta. TCRdb re-derived calls from the immunoSEQ multiplex PCR reads in MiXCR, one entry per CDR3 protein. The top ten hold 0.12% of the sample, which has around 190,000 distinct CDR3 sequences, approximately 94% seen once. The TCR comes from a human donor with Susac syndrome. The specimen was CD4+ T cells from PBMCs.

The CDR3 sequence is CSPEVASPSSYNEQFF. The CDR3 nucleotides are TGCAGTCCCGAGGTGGCTAGCCCGAGCTCCTACAATGAGCAGTTCTTC. The chain recombines TRBV20-1 with TRBJ2-1; tentatively, D is TRBD2 (5 bases). Trimming removed 8 bases at V and 0 bases at J, with 20 bases between. CDR1 and CDR2 from the germline V gene are DFQATT and SNEGSKA (reference sequence). The CDR3 length is 16 residues.